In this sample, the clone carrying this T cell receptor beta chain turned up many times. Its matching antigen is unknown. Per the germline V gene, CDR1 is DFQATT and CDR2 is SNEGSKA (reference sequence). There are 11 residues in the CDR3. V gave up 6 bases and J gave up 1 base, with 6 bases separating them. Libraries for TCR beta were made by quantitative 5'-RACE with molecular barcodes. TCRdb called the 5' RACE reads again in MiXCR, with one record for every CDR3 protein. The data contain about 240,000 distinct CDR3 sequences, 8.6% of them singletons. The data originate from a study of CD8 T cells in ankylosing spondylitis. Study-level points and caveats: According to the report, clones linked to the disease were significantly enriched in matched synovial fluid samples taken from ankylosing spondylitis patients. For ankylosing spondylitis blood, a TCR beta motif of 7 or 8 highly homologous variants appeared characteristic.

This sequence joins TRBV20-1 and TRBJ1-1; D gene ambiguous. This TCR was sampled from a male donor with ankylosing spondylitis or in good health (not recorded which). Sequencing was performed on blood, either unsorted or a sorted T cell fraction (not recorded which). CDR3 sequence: CSASQNTEAFF. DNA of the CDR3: TGCAGTGCATCACAGAACACTGAAGCTTTCTTT.